These 20 T cell receptor beta chains originate from one sample sequenced in a study of monozygotic twins with inflammatory bowel disease. Each CDR3 protein gets one entry in TCRdb, which reprocessed the 5' RACE reads and gives no DNA. The record lists some 190,000 distinct CDR3 sequences, of which the ten most abundant hold roughly 7.5%. The sequencing input was blood. Receptors originate from a human donor with ulcerative colitis or Crohn's disease, or a healthy co-twin of an affected twin (not recorded which).

The chain uses TRBV5-1 and TRBJ2-7; lacking DNA, the TRBD1 call made by TCRdb goes unchecked. Germline CDR1 SGHRS, CDR2 YFSETQ. The CDR3 has 17 amino acids. The CDR3 sequence: CASSLGYGRQGSYDQYF.

The chain carries TRBV5-1 and TRBJ2-2; the D call of TRBD2 rests on TCRdb alone, since no DNA is present to check it. Germline CDR1 is SGHRS and CDR2 is YFSETQ. This CDR3 has 15 amino acids. CDR3 residues: CASNGGAGHTGELFF.

The chain is built from TRBV5-4 and TRBJ2-5; TCRdb's assignment of TRBD1 cannot be checked, as there is no DNA. Germline V lookup: CDR1 SGHNT, CDR2 YYREEE (reference sequence). This CDR3 spans 14 amino acids. The CDR3 sequence: CASSSQGGKETQYF.

This chain joins TRBV28 and TRBJ2-2; without DNA, the TCRdb call of TRBD2 cannot be checked. CDR1 MDHEN and CDR2 SYDVKM come from the germline V gene. The CDR3 is made up of 16 amino acids. This CDR3 reads CASTPRDSQYTGELFF.

The chain employs TRBV7-2 and TRBJ1-1. The length of the CDR3 is 15 residues. Looked up from germline, CDR1 is SGHTA and CDR2 is FQGNSA. The CDR3 protein is CASSSGGQSAEKAFF.

The V gene is TRBV5-1, the J gene TRBJ2-3; TCRdb designates TRBD2, a call that cannot be tested without DNA. The CDR3 spans 17 residues. The V gene's germline CDR1 is SGHRS and CDR2 YFSETQ. CDR3 residues: CASSSEGGGATTDTQYF.

J is TRBJ2-1 and V is TRBV18; the TCRdb call, TRBD2, lacks DNA for checking. This CDR3 is 15 amino acids long. Germline V gives CDR1 KGHSH, CDR2 LQKENI. The CDR3 loop is CASSPPNSRRNEQFF.

V and J are TRBV6-1 and TRBJ1-2; TCRdb names TRBD1, which stays unverified in the absence of DNA. CDR1 MNHNS and CDR2 SASEGT come from the germline V gene. The length of the CDR3 is 13 residues. The CDR3 is CASSGVNRDGYTF.

The rearrangement joins TRBV5-1 to TRBJ2-7. Germline V gives CDR1 SGHRS, CDR2 YFSETQ. The length of the CDR3 is 13 residues. CDR3 protein: CASSSSLSYEQYF. Combining the CDR3 with reference TRBV5-1 and TRBJ2-7 gives the whole variable domain KAGVTQTPRYLIKTRGQQVTLSCSPISGHRSVSWYQQTPGQGLQFLFEYFSETQRNKGNFPGRFSGRQFSNSRSEMNVSTLELGDSALYLCASSSSLSYEQYFGPGTRLTVT.

This rearrangement joins TRBV29-1 to TRBJ1-2; without DNA, the TCRdb call of TRBD1 cannot be checked. Germline V gives CDR1 SQVTM, CDR2 ANQGSEA. This CDR3 has 14 amino acids. CDR3 loop: CSVGHRGSNYGYTF.

The rearrangement uses TRBV7-2 and TRBJ2-3; TCRdb picks TRBD2, but there is no DNA to check that call. This CDR3 region has 14 residues. Germline values: CDR1 SGHTA, CDR2 FQGNSA. The CDR3 region is CASSSTRTLRAQYF.

The chain recombines TRBV7-9 with TRBJ2-1. This CDR3 has 15 amino acids. Germline V lookup: CDR1 SEHNR, CDR2 FQNEAQ (reference sequence). CDR3 residues: CASIRVSSSYNEQFF.

The chain has TRBV10-3 and TRBJ2-2; TCRdb gives TRBD1 as the D gene, but with no DNA this cannot be confirmed. Germline CDR1 ENHRY, CDR2 SYGVKD. The CDR3 runs 16 residues. CDR3 loop: CAISGGGGPNTGELFF.

V and J are TRBV20-1 and TRBJ2-7; no DNA is available, so the TRBD1 call from TCRdb remains unchecked. This CDR3 comprises 15 residues. The germline V gene has CDR1 DFQATT and CDR2 SNEGSKA (reference sequence). This CDR3 is CSASTTGAGSYEQYF.

The chain recombines TRBV5-1 with TRBJ1-1; there is no DNA to check the TCRdb D call of TRBD1. This CDR3 is 15 amino acids long. In germline, CDR1 is SGHRS, CDR2 YFSETQ. The CDR3 loop reads CASSLGAGGDTEAFF. The entire variable domain, with the rest obtained from reference TRBV5-1 and TRBJ1-1, is as follows: KAGVTQTPRYLIKTRGQQVTLSCSPISGHRSVSWYQQTPGQGLQFLFEYFSETQRNKGNFPGRFSGRQFSNSRSEMNVSTLELGDSALYLCASSLGAGGDTEAFFGQGTRLTVV.

V gene TRBV5-1 combines with J gene TRBJ1-1; TCRdb's D call of TRBD1 is untestable without DNA. Germline-derived CDR1 and CDR2 are SGHRS and YFSETQ. This CDR3 is built from 14 residues. CDR3 loop: CASSSGQMNTEAFF.

V is TRBV7-3 and J is TRBJ2-1; TCRdb proposes TRBD2, but this gene call is untestable without DNA. The CDR3 contains 17 residues. Germline CDR1 is SGHTA and CDR2 is FQGTGA. The chain's CDR3 is CASSLGPTAGGMNEQFF.

J is TRBJ1-1 and V is TRBV9. The CDR3 length is 13 residues. Germline V gives CDR1 SGDLS, CDR2 YYNGEE. CDR3: CASSTALDIEAFF.

This rearrangement joins TRBV4-3 to TRBJ2-3; with no DNA, the TCRdb D assignment of TRBD2 cannot be verified. This CDR3 contains 18 residues. The germline V gene encodes CDR1 LGHNA and CDR2 YSLEER. The CDR3: CASSQSPGTSGSADTQYF.

V and J are TRBV5-1 and TRBJ1-1; TCRdb calls TRBD1, which cannot be checked without DNA. CDR1 SGHRS and CDR2 YFSETQ come from the germline V gene. The CDR3 has 15 amino acids. The chain's CDR3 is CASSQQGALNTEAFF.